This T cell receptor (beta chain) was found in a study of beta chain features in type 1 diabetes. Background on the study: In all, 85 million to 130 million sorted cells from all samples were analyzed.

Study outcomes and limitations: For TCRB rearrangement, an influence of HLA type remained unresolved here.

In its sample, this clone was seen a few times. Its antigen is still unknown. V was shortened by 3 bases and J by 3 bases, with 15 bases between the two germline ends. CDR3 length: 15 amino acids. CDR1 and CDR2 from the germline V gene are SGHTA and FQGNSA. The sequenced template was cDNA made from the entire isolated RNA. Produced via immunoSEQ multiplex PCR; TCRdb's table is partial and in-frame only. The sample lists 150,000 to 160,000 clones; 11% were seen once. Sorted populations all exceeded 95% purity. The source material was central memory CD4+ T cells from blood. The genes are TRBV7-2 and TRBJ2-7, with unresolved D. The TCR comes from a man younger than 30 in good health. CDR3 protein: CASSFNPGLGYEQYF. The CDR3 DNA sequence: TGTGCCAGCAGCTTTAATCCGGGCTTGGGCTACGAGCAGTACTTC.